This TCR beta chain was profiled in a study of blood T cell repertoires in COVID-19. Germline V gives CDR1 SGHRS, CDR2 YFSETQ. J gave up 6 bases and V 2 bases, and 11 bases lay outside the gene matches. The CDR3 is 16 residues long. As processed by the authors: Reference gene primer amplification gave nucleated cell count estimates. Libraries were prepared by immunoSEQ multiplex PCR; TCRdb keeps only in-frame clonotypes and omits some of them. D and trimming were read from the DNA, whereas the V and J calls and clone size are those reported in that table. This table holds 200,000 to 250,000 clones, roughly 88% found once.

V is TRBV5-1 and J is TRBJ2-1; TRBD1 matches 7 bases. The TCR sequence derives from a man aged 25-40 years who had recovered from COVID-19. Sequencing was carried out using peripheral blood. CDR3 in DNA: TGCGCCAGCAGCTTACAGGACAGGCCCAAGAGCAATGAGCAGTTCTTC. The encoded protein is CASSLQDRPKSNEQFF.